These 16 T cell receptor beta chains were all obtained from the same sample, sequenced in a study of shared T cell receptors in the human thymus. The repertoire was sequenced with immunoSEQ multiplex PCR; TCRdb's copy has only in-frame clones and lacks some. Of 630,000 or so clones in the sample, approximately 89% were seen once. These data were also filed under a second study, of human thymus T cells.

The specimen sequenced was thymocytes. Source of these receptors: a boy younger than two with a congenital heart defect.

CDR3 protein: CASSRHRDRGNQPQHF. The DNA for the CDR3 is TGTGCCAGTAGTAGACACCGGGACAGGGGCAATCAGCCCCAGCATTTT. The chain joins TRBV19 to TRBJ1-5; 9 nucleotides match TRBD1. The CDR3 runs to 16 residues. Trimming cost V 4 bases and J 2 bases; bases outside gene matches: 6. Germline CDR1 is LNHDA and CDR2 is SQIVND (reference sequence).

The V gene is TRBV18, the J gene TRBJ2-7; unclear D gene. Germline V gene data show CDR1 as KGHSH and CDR2 as LQKENI. The CDR3 has 15 amino acids. V lost 3 bases, J lost 3 bases, and 15 bases lay in between. This CDR3 is CASSPGDPTLYEQYF. The CDR3 nucleotides are TGTGCCAGCTCACCCGGAGACCCTACCCTCTACGAGCAGTACTTC.

The table lists this clone with a few counts. This chain joins TRBV11-2 and TRBJ1-2, with 7 positions matching TRBD1. CDR1 is SGHAT and CDR2 is FQNNGV in the germline V gene. CDR3 length: 16 residues. The V and J ends lost 5 bases and 5 bases, in that order; junction bases with no gene match: 14. CDR3 amino acids: CASSPSGSRGEYGYTF. As DNA, the CDR3 is TGTGCCAGCAGCCCCTCAGGGAGCAGGGGGGAATATGGCTACACCTTC.

The CDR3 DNA is TGTGCCAGCAGGGAGGGAGTGTCTTGTTCGGGCTACACCTTC. Translating gives CASREGVSCSGYTF. The rearrangement joins TRBV27 to TRBJ1-2; D call uncertain. From germline, CDR1 is MNHEY and CDR2 SMNVEV (reference sequence). Trimming left V 6 bases short and J 8 bases short, with 19 bases between. This CDR3 is 14 amino acids long.

The genes are TRBV7-9 and TRBJ2-5, with 10 bases matching TRBD2. The J call may be mistaken, given a closer DNA end match to TRBJ2-7. The CDR3 is made up of 16 amino acids. The germline gives CDR1 SEHNR, CDR2 FQNEAQ (reference sequence). CDR3 coding DNA: TGTGCCAGCAGCTTAGGAACCGGGACTAGCGCCCTCGAGCAGTACTTC. It translates to CASSLGTGTSALEQYF.

The V call is TRBV9, the J call TRBJ1-1, with D hard to call. This CDR3 has 14 residues. The germline V and J ends were trimmed by 0 bases and 4 bases, with 10 bases remaining between them. Germline loops: CDR1 SGDLS, CDR2 YYNGEE. DNA for the CDR3: TGTGCCAGCAGCGTAGTCGGGGTGGTCACTGAAGCTTTCTTT. It specifies CASSVVGVVTEAFF. The whole variable domain, remainder taken from reference TRBV9 and TRBJ1-1, is DSGVTQTPKHLITATGQRVTLRCSPRSGDLSVYWYQQSLDQGLQFLIQYYNGEERAKGNILERFSAQQFPDLHSELNLSSLELGDSALYFCASSVVGVVTEAFFGQGTRLTVV.

This clone came up once. The chain carries TRBV19 and TRBJ1-5; D gene ambiguous. Germline V gene lookup returns CDR1 LNHDA and CDR2 SQIVND (reference sequence). The CDR3 has 12 amino acids. V shed 8 bases and J shed 4 bases, with 9 bases lying between them. CDR3 sequence (DNA): TGTGCCAGTCTCAGCGGTAATCAGCCCCAGCATTTT. This translates into CASLSGNQPQHF. The whole variable domain, filled in from reference TRBV19 and TRBJ1-5, reads DGGITQSPKYLFRKEGQNVTLSCEQNLNHDAMYWYRQDPGQGLRLIYYSQIVNDFQKGDIAEGYSVSREKKESFPLTVTSAQKNPTAFYLCASLSGNQPQHFGDGTRLSIL.

This rearrangement joins TRBV28 to TRBJ2-7; 7 bases align to TRBD2. Germline V gene lookup returns CDR1 MDHEN and CDR2 SYDVKM. The CDR3 loop spans 18 amino acids. The J segment lost 4 bases and the V segment lost 2 bases, leaving 17 bases of the junction unmatched. The CDR3 DNA reads as TGTGCCAGCAGTTTAGGGAAGTCCTATGGGGGGAGGGAATACGAGCAGTACTTC. This translates into CASSLGKSYGGREYEQYF.

The CDR3 nucleotides are TGTGCCACCGCGAAACAGGGAAAGGGGCACAATGAGCAGTTCTTC. Translation gives CATAKQGKGHNEQFF. V gene TRBV6-5 combines with J gene TRBJ2-1; D perhaps matches TRBD1 (6 bases). From germline, CDR1 is MNHEY and CDR2 SVGAGI. V was shortened by 10 bases and J by 5 bases, with 21 bases between the two germline ends. The CDR3 contains 15 residues.

The CDR3 DNA reads as TGTGCCAGCAGTTTCTCAGGGGTCGAGCAGTACTTC. It translates to CASSFSGVEQYF. This chain connects TRBV27 to TRBJ2-7; D possibly corresponds to TRBD1 (6 bases). This CDR3 is 12 amino acids long. Germline loops: CDR1 MNHEY, CDR2 SMNVEV (reference sequence). The V end lost 3 bases, the J end lost 6 bases, and 9 bases lay between the germline ends.

This clone appeared a single time. The chain combines TRBV2 with TRBJ2-1, with D possibly TRBD2 on 5 matching bases. This CDR3 region has 15 residues. Trimming left V 1 base short and J 12 bases short, with 19 bases between. Germline V gives CDR1 SNHLY, CDR2 FYNNEI. The CDR3 nucleotides read TGTGCCAGCAGTGAAGGGTATTCTAGGAGGACGGTGCAGTTCTTC. As protein: CASSEGYSRRTVQFF.

CDR3 nucleotide sequence: TGTGCCAGCACCTCCAGGGTCTGGTCGGAGACCCAGTACTTC. Its protein is CASTSRVWSETQYF. The chain couples TRBV6-5 to TRBJ2-5; maybe TRBD1 (5 bases). CDR1 is MNHEY, CDR2 SVGAGI, per germline. The V end lost 7 bases, the J end lost 5 bases, and 17 bases lay between the germline ends. This CDR3 is built from 14 residues.

The chain combines TRBV5-1 with TRBJ2-7; 12 positions agree with TRBD2. This CDR3 spans 17 amino acids. After removal of 1 base from V and 3 bases from J, the junction contained 8 bases not matched to a gene. CDR1 and CDR2 (germline): SGHRS, YFSETQ. CDR3 DNA: TGCGCCAGCAGCTTGAGTGCCCCGGGACTAGCGGGCTACGAGCAGTACTTC. Its translation is CASSLSAPGLAGYEQYF.

Written as DNA, the CDR3 is TGCGCCAGCAGCTTCCTAGCGGGAGAGTTCAATGAGCAGTTCTTC. Protein product: CASSFLAGEFNEQFF. The V and J genes are TRBV5-1 and TRBJ2-1; 10 bases are a match to TRBD2. The CDR3 is made up of 15 amino acids. The V gene's germline CDR1 is SGHRS and CDR2 YFSETQ. The V gene end was trimmed by 2 bases and the J gene end by 6 bases; junction bases not matched to a gene: 5.

The V gene is TRBV11-2, the J gene TRBJ1-4; maybe TRBD1 (5 bases). The CDR3 consists of 17 residues. Between the trimmed V and J ends, which lost 3 bases and 6 bases, there was a span of 20 bases. Germline CDR1 reads SGHAT; CDR2 reads FQNNGV. The CDR3 nucleotides are TGTGCCAGCAGCTTGATTCCCGCCGGGACTGAAGATGAAAAACTGTTTTTT. Protein: CASSLIPAGTEDEKLFF.

The chain is built from TRBV28 and TRBJ1-4; TRBD1 matches at 7 bases. With V trimmed by 6 bases and J by 7 bases, 11 bases remained unmatched. The CDR3 loop spans 15 amino acids. Germline V gene sequence: CDR1 MDHEN, CDR2 SYDVKM. The CDR3 loop is CASRSKQGRTEKLFF. The CDR3 nucleotides are TGTGCCAGCAGGAGCAAACAGGGGAGGACTGAAAAACTGTTTTTT. Based on the CDR3 plus reference TRBV28 and TRBJ1-4, the full variable domain is DVKVTQSSRYLVKRTGEKVFLECVQDMDHENMFWYRQDPGLGLRLIYFSYDVKMKEKGDIPEGYSVSREKKERFSLILESASTNQTSMYLCASRSKQGRTEKLFFGSGTQLSVL.